This T cell receptor beta chain was recovered during a study of blood T cells in healthy people across ages. Study-level points and caveats: Naive and antigen-experienced cells could not be conclusively compared, given unsorted PBMCs.

Details on this clonotype: The target antigen is unknown.

All donors came from Russia, were Caucasian and healthy, and spanned ages about 6 to 100. Researchers isolated at least 6.5 million PBMCs per sample. Deletions cut 7 bases from V and 2 bases from J, with 26 bases between. The CDR3 extends over 18 amino acids. The germline CDR1 and CDR2 sequences are MNHEY and SVGAGI. The authors ran a second PCR of about 6 to 11 cycles using a sample-barcoded 5' primer and a J-beta primer mix. Each CDR3 protein is one row after TCRdb ran MiXCR on the 5' RACE reads. Of 750,000 to 950,000 distinct CDR3 sequences in the sample, about 55% were seen once. J is TRBJ2-5 and V is TRBV6-5, with D perhaps matching TRBD2 (5 bases). The receptor was derived from a man older than 75 in good health. Sequencing was carried out using blood. CDR3 residues: CASIRNLARPKFQETQYF. The CDR3 nucleotides read TGTGCCAGCATTAGGAACTTAGCGCGTCCGAAGTTTCAAGAGACCCAGTACTTC.